This entry concerns a single T cell receptor beta chain. The sample is drawn from a study of circulating and synovial CD4+ cells in juvenile arthritis. Clones were read by immunoSEQ multiplex PCR, and TCRdb kept only the in-frame ones, dropping some. The sample yields tens of thousands of clones, 90% to 95% seen once. The germline V gene has CDR1 SGHTA and CDR2 FQGNSA. This CDR3 contains 17 residues. Trimming stripped 1 base from V and 0 bases from J, with 16 bases between. This clonotype was obtained from a human donor with juvenile idiopathic arthritis. J is TRBJ2-7 and V is TRBV7-2; D remains unclear. Sequencing was done on a sample of CD4+ T cells from blood. In nucleotides, the CDR3 is TGTGCCAGCAGCTTAGGGTCTCGGCAGGCATACTCCTACGAGCAGTACTTC. It is translated as CASSLGSRQAYSYEQYF.